These 30 T cell receptor beta chains were all obtained from the same sample, sequenced in a study of T cell repertoires in cytomegalovirus infection. Via MiXCR, TCRdb re-called the reads, giving one row per CDR3 protein. The profile shows around 900,000 distinct CDR3 sequences, around 32% of them singletons. The antigens for these receptors are not known. This specimen consisted of cultured CD8+ T cells from PBMCs, obtained from culture after CMV antigen stimulation. The receptors were gathered from a human donor in good health (CMV status not recorded). Some clones in this sample may be carry-over from other donors' samples.

The V call is TRBV3-1, the J call TRBJ2-7, with 14 bases matching TRBD2. This CDR3 region has 15 residues. J gave up 3 bases and V 3 bases, and 1 base lay outside the gene matches. The germline gives CDR1 LGHDT, CDR2 YNNKEL (reference sequence). CDR3 DNA: TGTGCCAGCAGCCATGGGACTAGCGGGGGCTACGAGCAGTACTTC. The encoded protein is CASSHGTSGGYEQYF.

There are many counts of this clonotype. This chain connects TRBV6-1 to TRBJ2-1, with 9 bases lining up with TRBD2. The CDR3 has 12 amino acids. The germline V gene has CDR1 MNHNS and CDR2 SASEGT. Here the CDR3 DNA reads TGTACAAAGCGGGGGGCTTACAATGAGCAGTTCTTC. Translation gives CTKRGAYNEQFF.

J is TRBJ2-6 and V is TRBV12-5; 7 bases fit TRBD1. Germline-derived CDR1 and CDR2 are LGHNT and FRNRAP. This CDR3 contains 19 residues. With V trimmed by 5 bases and J by 11 bases, 24 bases remained unmatched. DNA of the CDR3: TGTGCTAGTGGTCCTGGGCGGACAGGTCCCATCAAATCCCACGACGTCCTGACTTTC. Protein product: CASGPGRTGPIKSHDVLTF.

The rearrangement joins TRBV12-3 or TRBV12-4 to TRBJ1-1; D not certain. V lost 1 base to trimming and J lost 1 base, with 13 bases between them. The CDR3 loop spans 16 amino acids. CDR3 DNA sequence: TGTGCCAGCAGTTTAGGGTATCCGGGCTCGAACACTGAAGCTTTCTTT. Residues: CASSLGYPGSNTEAFF.

The rearrangement links TRBV20-1 to TRBJ2-7, with a weak D call TRBD2 (5 bases). CDR3 size: 14 residues. Germline values: CDR1 DFQATT, CDR2 SNEGSKA (reference sequence). V lost 2 bases and J lost 6, with 17 bases in between. The CDR3 nucleotides read TGCAGTGCTAGATTCCGACCGTGCCGGGGCGAGCAGTACTTC. Amino acid sequence: CSARFRPCRGEQYF.

The chain recombines TRBV6-5 with TRBJ2-3; D not resolved. The CDR3 runs 13 residues. From germline, CDR1 is MNHEY and CDR2 SVGAGI. V lost 1 base and J 3 bases, leaving 5 bases between the germline ends. The CDR3 coding sequence is TGTGCCAGCAGTTACTACAAGACAGATACGCAGTATTTT. Protein: CASSYYKTDTQYF.

This clonotype was observed a few times. The CDR3 DNA reads TGTGCCAGCAGCTTAGGGCGGAAAGGGCACACTGAAGCTTTCTTT. Translation gives CASSLGRKGHTEAFF. The chain employs TRBV7-3 and TRBJ1-1; D uncertain. Looked up from germline, CDR1 is SGHTA and CDR2 is FQGTGA. The CDR3 runs 15 residues. V was trimmed by 2 bases and J by 3 bases, leaving 13 bases between them. The full variable domain, in which reference TRBV7-3 and TRBJ1-1 provide the parts outside the CDR3, is GAGVSQTPSNKVTEKGKYVELRCDPISGHTALYWYRQSLGQGPEFLIYFQGTGAADDSGLPNDRFFAVRPEGSVSTLKIQRTERGDSAVYLCASSLGRKGHTEAFFGQGTRLTVV.

The chain is built from TRBV6-1 and TRBJ1-4, with D uncertain. Germline V gene data show CDR1 as MNHNS and CDR2 as SASEGT. There are 15 residues in the CDR3. Trimming pared 1 base from V and 0 bases from J, leaving 6 bases between. CDR3 amino acids: CASSEDLATNEKLFF. Written as DNA, the CDR3 is TGTGCCAGCAGTGAAGATCTTGCAACTAATGAAAAACTGTTTTTT.

This clonotype was counted only a few times. DNA of the CDR3: TGTGCCAGCAGTTACTTTTCCAGGGGGGTCGGAGAAGAAGGGGAGCTGTTTTTT. Translated, it gives CASSYFSRGVGEEGELFF. V usage is TRBV6-6 and J usage is TRBJ2-2; perhaps TRBD1 as D (7 bases). Trimming stripped 1 base from V and 8 bases from J, with 23 bases between. The CDR3 has 18 amino acids. CDR1 and CDR2 (germline): MNHNY, SVGAGI (reference sequence).

This clonotype turned up a few times. The gene calls are TRBV13 and TRBJ1-1; no reliable D call. The CDR3 is 16 amino acids. Germline V gene lookup returns CDR1 PRHDT and CDR2 FYEKMQ (reference sequence). V shed 0 bases and J shed 5 bases, with 16 bases lying between them. The CDR3 bases are TGTGCCAGCAGCTTAGGCCGCAGGACGTCGATTACTGAAGCTTTCTTT. Its protein product is CASSLGRRTSITEAFF.

The J gene is TRBJ2-2, the V gene TRBV4-1; D not resolved. Germline V gene sequence: CDR1 MGHRA, CDR2 YSYEKL. Trimming stripped 3 bases from V and 0 bases from J, with 17 bases between. This CDR3 has 18 residues. DNA for the CDR3: TGCGCCAGCAGCCAGCAGGTCCTCGGGCCCGCGAACACCGGGGAGCTGTTTTTT. Translating gives CASSQQVLGPANTGELFF.

This clonotype has ten or more counts. The chain has TRBV7-6 and TRBJ1-4, with D maybe TRBD1 (5 bases). The CDR3 is made up of 14 amino acids. Germline CDR1 SGHVS, CDR2 FNYEAQ. Deletions cut 1 base from V and 5 bases from J, with 8 bases between. CDR3 sequence: CASSLGQRNEKLFF. The CDR3 region has the DNA TGTGCCAGCAGCTTAGGACAGCGGAATGAAAAACTGTTTTTT. Using reference TRBV7-6 and TRBJ1-4 for the parts outside the CDR3, the full variable domain is GAGVSQSPRYKVTKRGQDVALRCDPISGHVSLYWYRQALGQGPEFLTYFNYEAQQDKSGLPNDRFSAERPEGSISTLTIQRTEQRDSAMYRCASSLGQRNEKLFFGSGTQLSVL.

This clonotype occurred many times. This chain links TRBV7-9 with TRBJ2-2; perhaps TRBD1 as D (6 bases). CDR1 SEHNR and CDR2 FQNEAQ come from the germline V gene (reference sequence). The CDR3 totals 14 residues. Trimming left V 6 bases short and J 4 bases short, with 12 bases between. In nucleotides, the CDR3 is TGTGCCAGCAGAAAGGGGGACCTCACCGGGGAGCTGTTTTTT. The encoded protein is CASRKGDLTGELFF.

The genes are TRBV28 and TRBJ1-2; D gene uncertain. The CDR3 loop spans 14 amino acids. Trimming pared 6 bases from V and 6 bases from J, leaving 17 bases between. Germline loops: CDR1 MDHEN, CDR2 SYDVKM. CDR3 DNA: TGTGCCAGCAGGCCCCTTGTGGCATCTAATGGCTACACCTTC. This codes for CASRPLVASNGYTF.

Note on this clonotype: Given a much more abundant clone one base away, this may be a read error. The rearrangement uses TRBV7-9 and TRBJ1-2; 7 bases align to TRBD1. From germline, CDR1 is SEHNR and CDR2 FQNEAQ (reference sequence). The CDR3 spans 14 residues. CDR3 region: CASSQGTATRDYAF. The CDR3 bases are TGTGCCAGCAGCCAAGGGACAGCAACTCGAGACTACGCCTTC.

This clonotype was recorded many times. This sequence joins TRBV7-6 and TRBJ2-7, with D perhaps matching TRBD2 (5 bases). Germline V CDR1 and CDR2: SGHVS, FNYEAQ. The length of the CDR3 is 13 residues. V shed 5 bases and J shed 3 bases, with 11 bases lying between them. The CDR3 spells CASSPKGSYEQYV. The CDR3 region has the DNA TGTGCCAGCAGCCCCAAAGGGAGCTACGAGCAGTACGTC.

This clonotype was seen ten or more times. The CDR3 reads CASSLDPRGNQPQHF. The DNA for the CDR3 is TGTGCCAGCAGCTTAGACCCGAGAGGAAATCAGCCCCAGCATTTT. V is TRBV7-6 and J is TRBJ1-5; D call uncertain. This CDR3 is built from 15 residues. Germline V CDR1 and CDR2: SGHVS, FNYEAQ. V lost 1 base to trimming and J lost 4 bases, with 11 bases between them.

This clonotype turned up a few times. This chain connects TRBV7-9 to TRBJ1-2, with 10 bases identical to TRBD1. Germline V gene data show CDR1 as SEHNR and CDR2 as FQNEAQ (reference sequence). The CDR3 is 15 residues long. Losses at the gene ends were 6 bases for V and 4 bases for J; bases not matched to a gene: 8. CDR3 nucleotide sequence: TGTGCCAGCAGTTCCACGACAGGGGGCGGCTATGGCTACACCTTC. This codes for CASSSTTGGGYGYTF.

This clonotype has only a few counts. The gene calls are TRBV6-2 or TRBV6-3 and TRBJ1-5; possibly TRBD1 for D (5 bases). CDR3 length: 14 residues. V lost 6 bases to trimming and J lost 2 bases, with 11 bases between them. From germline, CDR1 is MNHEY and CDR2 SVGEGT. The CDR3 sequence: CASSPGMGNQPQHF. The CDR3 coding sequence is TGTGCCAGCAGCCCAGGGATGGGCAATCAGCCCCAGCATTTT.

This chain uses TRBV7-9 with TRBJ2-1; TRBD1 agrees at 9 bases. Germline-derived CDR1 and CDR2 are SEHNR and FQNEAQ (reference sequence). The CDR3 is 17 residues long. V gave up 5 bases and J gave up 2 bases; unmatched junction bases: 10. CDR3 DNA: TGTGCCAGCAGCCCCGCCCCGGACAGGGGCCCCTACAATGAGCAGTTCTTC. Amino acids: CASSPAPDRGPYNEQFF. The variable domain in full, with the rest retrieved from reference TRBV7-9 and TRBJ2-1, is DTGVSQNPRHKITKRGQNVTFRCDPISEHNRLYWYRQTLGQGPEFLTYFQNEAQLEKSRLLSDRFSAERPKGSFSTLEIQRTEQGDSAMYLCASSPAPDRGPYNEQFFGPGTRLTVL.

Here the CDR3 DNA reads TGTGCCAGTAGTATGGGGCTAGCGGGGACCTACAATGAGCAGTTCTTC. This codes for CASSMGLAGTYNEQFF. The chain carries TRBV19 and TRBJ2-1; the match to TRBD2 covers 9 bases. The CDR3 extends over 16 amino acids. In germline, CDR1 is LNHDA, CDR2 SQIVND (reference sequence). V was clipped by 3 bases and J by 2 bases; unmatched bases: 5.

The chain uses TRBV7-9 and TRBJ1-2; the D is unclear. The CDR3 is 11 amino acids. CDR1 and CDR2 from the germline V gene are SEHNR and FQNEAQ (reference sequence). Trimming removed 11 bases from V and 5 bases from J, with 12 bases in between. Here the CDR3 reads CALRRNYGYTF. CDR3 bases: TGTGCCCTAAGGAGGAATTATGGCTACACCTTC.

The chain employs TRBV10-3 and TRBJ2-3, with 10 bases identical to TRBD2. V was clipped by 1 base and J by 3 bases; unmatched bases: 13. CDR3 length: 19 residues. Germline V gene sequence: CDR1 ENHRY, CDR2 SYGVKD. The CDR3 reads CAISEFPSGGRQQTDTQYF. The DNA of the CDR3 is TGTGCCATCAGTGAGTTCCCTAGCGGGGGACGACAGCAGACAGATACGCAGTATTTT.

Only a few counts were recorded for this clonotype. The chain carries TRBV6-5 and TRBJ2-7; D might be TRBD1 (6 bases). V was pared by 2 bases and J by 13 bases, with 18 bases between. The CDR3 spans 13 residues. CDR1 and CDR2 from the germline V gene are MNHEY and SVGAGI. CDR3 bases: TGTGCCAGCAGTTACGGTGTCGGGACACCCTTTTACGTC. Its translation: CASSYGVGTPFYV.

This sequence joins TRBV2 and TRBJ2-4; TRBD2 is a possible D gene (6 bases). This CDR3 comprises 14 residues. From germline, CDR1 is SNHLY and CDR2 FYNNEI. Trimming left V 10 bases short and J 0 bases short, with 13 bases between. CDR3 nucleotide sequence: TGTGCCATCGGAGGGTGGCCAGCCAAAAACATTCAGTACTTC. It translates to CAIGGWPAKNIQYF.

This clonotype appeared a few times. This rearrangement joins TRBV6-1 to TRBJ2-3; 11 bases align to TRBD2. The CDR3 totals 17 residues. The junction had 4 bases not matched to a gene; V was cut back by 2 bases and J by 0 bases. Germline V gene data show CDR1 as MNHNS and CDR2 as SASEGT. Written as DNA, the CDR3 is TGTGCCAGCAGTGAATTAGCGGGGGGGCCGAGCACAGATACGCAGTATTTT. Residues: CASSELAGGPSTDTQYF.

CDR3 sequence (DNA): TGCGCCAGCAGCCCGGGGTCCGGGCCAGATACGCAGTATTTT. This encodes CASSPGSGPDTQYF. This chain uses TRBV4-1 with TRBJ2-3; D perhaps matches TRBD2 (5 bases). The CDR3 has 14 residues. Looked up from germline, CDR1 is MGHRA and CDR2 is YSYEKL. Trimming pared 4 bases from V and 4 bases from J, leaving 12 bases between.

As to this clonotype: Mismatch with germline at one junction end may stem from a read error. The chain carries TRBV6-6 and TRBJ1-1; D ambiguous. The germline V gene has CDR1 MNHNY and CDR2 SVGAGI (reference sequence). CDR3 length equals 12 residues. CDR3 sequence: CASSLLKTEAFF. CDR3 in DNA: TGTGCCAGCAGTCTGCTGAAAACTGAAGCTTTCTTT.

The V and J genes are TRBV19 and TRBJ1-5; D not certain. The CDR3 runs 17 residues. The V gene lost 4 bases and the J gene lost 5 bases, with 21 bases spanning the gap. From germline, CDR1 is LNHDA and CDR2 SQIVND (reference sequence). CDR3 nucleotide sequence: TGTGCCAGTAGTACTTCGAATATCGAGGGTCCGGATCAGCCCCAGCATTTT. Its protein product is CASSTSNIEGPDQPQHF.

Concerning this clonotype: The junction departs from the called germline gene at one end, perhaps through a read error. The rearrangement links TRBV7-7 to TRBJ1-4, with D perhaps matching TRBD1 (5 bases). CDR1 is SSHAT and CDR2 is FNYEAQ in the germline V gene (reference sequence). The CDR3 length is 15 residues. The CDR3 loop reads CASSPGWGLNEKLFF. CDR3 in DNA: TGTGCTAGCAGCCCAGGATGGGGACTTAATGAAAAACTGTTTTTT. Filled out from reference TRBV7-7 and TRBJ1-4, the complete variable domain reads GAGVSQSPRYKVTKRGQDVTLRCDPISSHATLYWYQQALGQGPEFLTYFNYEAQPDKSGLPSDRFSAERPEGSISTLTIQRTEQRDSAMYRCASSPGWGLNEKLFFGSGTQLSVL.